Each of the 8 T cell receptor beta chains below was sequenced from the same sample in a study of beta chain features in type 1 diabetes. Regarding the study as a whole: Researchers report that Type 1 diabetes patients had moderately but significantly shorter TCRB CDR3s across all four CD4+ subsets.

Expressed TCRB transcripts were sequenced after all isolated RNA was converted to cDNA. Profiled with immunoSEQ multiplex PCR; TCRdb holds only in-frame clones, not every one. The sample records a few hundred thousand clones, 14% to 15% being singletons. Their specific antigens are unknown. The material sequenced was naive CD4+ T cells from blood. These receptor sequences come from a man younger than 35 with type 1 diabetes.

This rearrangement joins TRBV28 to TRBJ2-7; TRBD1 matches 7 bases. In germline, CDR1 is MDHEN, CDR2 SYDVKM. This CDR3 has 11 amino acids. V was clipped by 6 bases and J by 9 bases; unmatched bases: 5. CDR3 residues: CASSRRDRQYF. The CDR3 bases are TGTGCCAGCAGCAGAAGGGACAGGCAGTACTTC. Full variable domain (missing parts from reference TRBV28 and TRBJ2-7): DVKVTQSSRYLVKRTGEKVFLECVQDMDHENMFWYRQDPGLGLRLIYFSYDVKMKEKGDIPEGYSVSREKKERFSLILESASTNQTSMYLCASSRRDRQYFGPGTRLTVT.

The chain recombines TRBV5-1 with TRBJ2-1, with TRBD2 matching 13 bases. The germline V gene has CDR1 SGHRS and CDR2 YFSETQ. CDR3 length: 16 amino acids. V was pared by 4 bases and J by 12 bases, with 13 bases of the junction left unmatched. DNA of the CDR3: TGCGCCAGCAGCCCTCCAGGGACTAGCGGGGTAAAGGGGCAGTTCTTC. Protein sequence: CASSPPGTSGVKGQFF. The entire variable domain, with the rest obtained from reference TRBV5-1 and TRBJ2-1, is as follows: KAGVTQTPRYLIKTRGQQVTLSCSPISGHRSVSWYQQTPGQGLQFLFEYFSETQRNKGNFPGRFSGRQFSNSRSEMNVSTLELGDSALYLCASSPPGTSGVKGQFFGPGTRLTVL.

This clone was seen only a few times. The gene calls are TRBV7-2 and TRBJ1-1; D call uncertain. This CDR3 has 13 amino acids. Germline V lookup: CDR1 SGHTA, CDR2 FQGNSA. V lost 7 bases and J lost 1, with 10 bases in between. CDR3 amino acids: CASTVTGNTEAFF. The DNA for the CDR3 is TGTGCCAGCACCGTGACGGGGAACACTGAAGCTTTCTTT.

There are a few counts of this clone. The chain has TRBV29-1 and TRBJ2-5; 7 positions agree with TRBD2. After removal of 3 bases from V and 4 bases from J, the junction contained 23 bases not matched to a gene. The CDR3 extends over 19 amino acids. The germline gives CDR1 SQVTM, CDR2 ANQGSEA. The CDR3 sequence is CSVDSGIRAGLYWGETQYF. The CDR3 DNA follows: TGCAGCGTTGACTCGGGGATTCGAGCGGGACTCTACTGGGGAGAGACCCAGTACTTC.

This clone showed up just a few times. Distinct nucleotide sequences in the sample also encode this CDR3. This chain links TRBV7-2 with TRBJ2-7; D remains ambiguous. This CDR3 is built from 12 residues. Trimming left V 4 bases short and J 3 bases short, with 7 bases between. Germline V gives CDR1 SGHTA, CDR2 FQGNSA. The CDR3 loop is CASSSSGYEQYF. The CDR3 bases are TGTGCCAGCAGCTCCTCGGGCTACGAGCAGTACTTC.

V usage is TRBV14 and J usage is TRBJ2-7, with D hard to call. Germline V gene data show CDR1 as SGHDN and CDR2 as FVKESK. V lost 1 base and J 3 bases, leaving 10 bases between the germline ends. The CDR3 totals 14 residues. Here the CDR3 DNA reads TGTGCCAGCAGCCAAGTTTCCAGAATCTACGAGCAGTACTTC. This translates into CASSQVSRIYEQYF.

The CDR3 DNA reads as TGTGCCACACGGACTGAGGATTACGAGCAGTACTTC. As protein: CATRTEDYEQYF. This chain connects TRBV10-3 to TRBJ2-7, with D perhaps TRBD2 (5 bases). The CDR3 extends over 12 amino acids. V was pared by 10 bases and J by 4 bases, with 14 bases between. Germline V gene lookup returns CDR1 ENHRY and CDR2 SYGVKD.

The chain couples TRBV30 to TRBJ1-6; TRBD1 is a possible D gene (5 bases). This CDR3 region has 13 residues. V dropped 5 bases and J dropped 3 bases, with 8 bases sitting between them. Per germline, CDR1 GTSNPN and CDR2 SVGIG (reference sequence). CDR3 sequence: CAWAGVYNSPLHF. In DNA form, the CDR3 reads TGTGCCTGGGCGGGGGTCTATAATTCACCCCTCCACTTT.